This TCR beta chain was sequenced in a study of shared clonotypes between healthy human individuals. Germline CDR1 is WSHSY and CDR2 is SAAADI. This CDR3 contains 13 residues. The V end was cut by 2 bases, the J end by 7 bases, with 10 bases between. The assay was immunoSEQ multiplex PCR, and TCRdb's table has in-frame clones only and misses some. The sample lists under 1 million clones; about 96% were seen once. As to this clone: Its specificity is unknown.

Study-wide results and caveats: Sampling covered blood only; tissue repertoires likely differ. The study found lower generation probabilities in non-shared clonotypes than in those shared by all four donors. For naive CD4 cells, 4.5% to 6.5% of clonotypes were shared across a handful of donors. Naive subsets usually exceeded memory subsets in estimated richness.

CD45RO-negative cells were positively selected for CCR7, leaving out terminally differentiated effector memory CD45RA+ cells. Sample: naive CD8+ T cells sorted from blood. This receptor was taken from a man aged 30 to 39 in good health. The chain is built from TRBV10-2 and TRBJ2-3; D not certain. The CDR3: CASSETAPNTQYF. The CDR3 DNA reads TGCGCCAGCAGTGAGACAGCCCCCAATACGCAGTATTTT.